This T cell receptor beta chain appears in the sequencing data of a study of lymphopenia after photon versus proton radiotherapy (dated by TCRdb to about 2019). About the full investigation: Photon and proton radiation therapy were compared by the study for their immunological effects in patients with gastrointestinal tumors who developed high-grade lymphopenia. The cohort comprised about 22 patients with gastrointestinal tumors who received either photon or proton therapy and then developed lymphopenia. The goal of the study was to characterize the differences between the two radiation modalities in how they affect the immune system.

Findings and caveats that apply to the study as a whole: After the lymphocyte count nadir, photon-treated repertoires showed oligoclonal expansion, especially of CD8+ Temra cells, which drove the drop in diversity. Among patients across the cohort who died, overall survival time showed an inverse correlation with a larger post-nadir drop in TCR diversity. Proton-treated patients stayed relatively stable during treatment, while photon-treated patients lost naive T cells and TCR diversity and gained effector/memory populations. The survival association was assessed only in patients who died, and better survival with proton therapy was presented by the authors as a possibility rather than a demonstrated result.

Sequences SGHVS (CDR1) and FQNEAQ (CDR2) are obtained from the germline V gene. V is cut by 5 bases and J by 1 base, and the space between the germline ends is 12 bases. The CDR3 holds 14 amino acids from the cysteine to the phenylalanine. CDR3 DNA is the only sequence kept; it has 42 bases, read in frame from the first base. Comment on this clone: The antigen it recognizes is unknown. Nothing much larger sits one base from this clone, and base qualities are not available.

Libraries were constructed by the immunoSEQ multiplex PCR assay. Alongside multiparametric flow cytometry, deep sequencing of rearranged TCR beta loci was used to profile the T cell repertoires. Sourced from immuneACCESS, this table was stored by TCRdb with only in-frame sequences that have V and J called. A share of the clones is absent; for the studies checked, an unresolved V gene accounts for under half, and the remainder has no known explanation. For this sample the table gives approximately 20,000 clones, of which around nine tenths were detected only once. About 6% of the sample rests with the top ten.

This sequence was found in a man in his sixties with pancreatic cancer. The rearrangement joined TRBV7-8 to TRBJ2-7, with the D gene uncertain. This sample comprised peripheral blood, obtained from a patient treated with photon-based radiotherapy. Read as DNA, the sequence is TGTGCCAGCAGCCGCCAAGTCGCGTCCTACGAGCAGTACTTC. This translates into CASSRQVASYEQYF.